Shown below are 24 T cell receptor beta chains from a single sample sequenced in a study of T cells in Graves' hyperthyroidism and ophthalmopathy. Researchers amplified the TCR beta CDR3 regions from RNA transcripts. HTBI primers were the set used in a first-round RT-PCR of the TCR CDR3. TCRdb independently ran MiXCR on the multiplex PCR reads; one entry per CDR3 protein. In the table there are under 650,000 distinct CDR3 sequences, 15% to 20% of which are singletons. The sample was blood. The source of these receptors is a woman aged 25 to 39 with Graves' hyperthyroidism.

This clonotype has at least ten counts. The chain couples TRBV20-1 to TRBJ2-3; D may be TRBD2 (5 bases). CDR3 length equals 15 residues. V was cut by 5 bases and J by 2 bases, with 17 bases left in between. CDR1 and CDR2 from the germline V gene are DFQATT and SNEGSKA (reference sequence). CDR3 bases: TGCAGTGCTCCAAACGCACTAGGGTACACAGATACGCAGTATTTT. Translation: CSAPNALGYTDTQYF.

The V and J genes are TRBV29-1 and TRBJ2-1; 7 positions agree with TRBD2. The V segment lost 7 bases and the J segment 7 bases; nucleotides outside the gene matches: 13. Germline CDR1 reads SQVTM; CDR2 reads ANQGSEA. The CDR3 sequence is 14 residues long. The CDR3 DNA follows: TGCAGCGGACTCGGGGCGGGAGTTCGAAATGAGCAGTTCTTC. Amino acids: CSGLGAGVRNEQFF.

This clonotype was detected many times. Written as DNA, the CDR3 is TGTGCCAGCAGTTTAGAGACCCAGTACTTC. It codes for CASSLETQYF. The chain combines TRBV28 with TRBJ2-5; D is unclear. The CDR3 has 10 amino acids. CDR1 and CDR2 (germline): MDHEN, SYDVKM. The V gene lost 2 bases and the J gene lost 5 bases, with 0 bases spanning the gap.

The chain has TRBV28 and TRBJ1-1; 7 nucleotides line up with TRBD1. This CDR3 comprises 14 residues. The germline V gene has CDR1 MDHEN and CDR2 SYDVKM. The V and J ends lost 6 bases and 1 base, in that order; junction bases with no gene match: 5. CDR3 sequence reads: CASRGWTGNTEAFF. The CDR3 coding sequence is TGTGCCAGCAGGGGGTGGACAGGGAACACTGAAGCTTTCTTT. The complete variable domain, with remaining parts taken from reference TRBV28 and TRBJ1-1, reads DVKVTQSSRYLVKRTGEKVFLECVQDMDHENMFWYRQDPGLGLRLIYFSYDVKMKEKGDIPEGYSVSREKKERFSLILESASTNQTSMYLCASRGWTGNTEAFFGQGTRLTVV.

V is TRBV11-2 and J is TRBJ2-2; D possibly matches TRBD1 or TRBD2 (5 bases each). The CDR3 has 13 amino acids. V dropped 8 bases and J dropped 5 bases, with 12 bases sitting between them. In germline, CDR1 is SGHAT, CDR2 FQNNGV. CDR3 protein: CASGGGWTGELFF. The CDR3 DNA reads TGTGCCAGCGGGGGTGGTTGGACCGGGGAGCTGTTTTTT.

This rearrangement joins TRBV6-5 to TRBJ2-5; 9 bases agree with TRBD1. Germline CDR1 reads MNHEY; CDR2 reads SVGAGI. The ends lost 0 bases at V and 9 bases at J; junction bases unmatched: 8. This CDR3 comprises 15 residues. CDR3 nucleotides: TGTGCCAGCAGTTACTCACCGGGACAGGGATTTCCCCAGTACTTC. Protein: CASSYSPGQGFPQYF.

This clonotype was observed many times. The chain has TRBV28 and TRBJ2-1; 10 bases agree with TRBD1. This CDR3 is 15 amino acids long. The V and J ends lost 7 bases and 4 bases, in that order; junction bases with no gene match: 7. CDR1 MDHEN and CDR2 SYDVKM come from the germline V gene. The CDR3 region is CASKFPGQGYNEQFF. In DNA, the CDR3 is TGTGCCAGCAAATTTCCGGGACAGGGGTACAATGAGCAGTTCTTC.

The gene calls are TRBV15 and TRBJ2-3, with unresolved D. Trimming shortened V by 0 bases and J by 2 bases, and 12 bases separated the two germline ends. CDR3 length equals 16 residues. Germline assignment: CDR1 LNHNV and CDR2 YYDKDF (reference sequence). CDR3 nucleotide sequence: TGTGCCACCAGCAGAGATGAAGGCTCTCTCACAGATACGCAGTATTTT. It yields the protein CATSRDEGSLTDTQYF. The full variable domain, its missing parts supplied by reference TRBV15 and TRBJ2-3, is DAMVIQNPRYQVTQFGKPVTLSCSQTLNHNVMYWYQQKSSQAPKLLFHYYDKDFNNEADTPDNFQSRRPNTSFCFLDIRSPGLGDTAMYLCATSRDEGSLTDTQYFGPGTRLTVL.

In its sample, this clonotype was seen many times. The J gene is TRBJ2-7, the V gene TRBV12-3 or TRBV12-4, with TRBD1 matching 8 bases. The CDR3 is made up of 14 amino acids. J gave up 0 bases and V 7 bases, and 5 bases lay outside the gene matches. The CDR3 DNA reads as TGTGCCAGCACCCCACAGGGGGACTCCTACGAGCAGTACTTC. It yields the protein CASTPQGDSYEQYF.

This clonotype was seen at least ten times. This chain links TRBV11-1 with TRBJ2-1; 9 bases fit TRBD2. V lost 4 bases and J lost 3; bases outside the gene matches: 13. Germline values: CDR1 SGHAT, CDR2 FQDESV (reference sequence). There are 18 residues in the CDR3. CDR3 coding DNA: TGTGCCAGCAGCTCCCAGGGGGTAGCGGGAGCCATCTACAATGAGCAGTTCTTC. Translated, it gives CASSSQGVAGAIYNEQFF.

The chain couples TRBV5-4 to TRBJ1-4; D is undetermined. The CDR3 has 13 residues. In germline, CDR1 is SGHNT, CDR2 YYREEE (reference sequence). The V end was cut by 4 bases, the J end by 6 bases, with 10 bases between. The DNA of the CDR3 is TGTGCCAGCAGCCTGGATCCGGATGAAAAACTGTTTTTT. This codes for CASSLDPDEKLFF. Variable domain in full (rest from reference TRBV5-4 and TRBJ1-4): ETGVTQSPTHLIKTRGQQVTLRCSSQSGHNTVSWYQQALGQGPQFIFQYYREEENGRGNFPPRFSGLQFPNYSSELNVNALELDDSALYLCASSLDPDEKLFFGSGTQLSVL.

The rearrangement links TRBV12-3 or TRBV12-4 to TRBJ1-1; D is possibly TRBD1 (5 bases). The CDR3 extends over 16 amino acids. The V and J ends lost 6 bases and 1 base respectively, with 18 bases between them. The CDR3 DNA reads as TGTGCCAGCAGACCTAATCCCGGGACGGGGAACACTGAAGCTTTCTTT. It translates to CASRPNPGTGNTEAFF.

This chain joins TRBV9 and TRBJ2-7; 7 nucleotides agree with TRBD2. Losses at the gene ends were 1 base for V and 6 bases for J; bases not matched to a gene: 7. The germline CDR1 and CDR2 sequences are SGDLS and YYNGEE. The CDR3 covers 14 residues. The DNA for the CDR3 is TGTGCCAGCAGCGTACTTGCGGGGGTGGGCGAGCAGTACTTC. Its protein product is CASSVLAGVGEQYF.

This clonotype was seen ten or more times. The chain uses TRBV27 and TRBJ2-7; 10 bases align to TRBD1. Germline CDR1 reads MNHEY; CDR2 reads SMNVEV (reference sequence). Germline trimming cut 10 bases from V and 4 bases from J; bases unmatched to any gene: 13. This CDR3 comprises 15 residues. The CDR3 region is CATHTPGQGYYEQYF. The CDR3 DNA reads as TGTGCCACGCATACTCCGGGACAGGGGTATTACGAGCAGTACTTC.

This clonotype was detected ten times or more. CDR3 nucleotides: TGTGCCAGCAGCCGGTCTGGTGGAGCCGGGGAGCTGTTTTTT. Amino acid sequence: CASSRSGGAGELFF. The chain combines TRBV3-1 with TRBJ2-2; D not certain. This CDR3 has 14 residues. Trimming removed 4 bases at V and 6 bases at J, with 12 bases between. Germline CDR1 reads LGHDT; CDR2 reads YNNKEL (reference sequence).

The table lists this clonotype with a few counts. The rearrangement joins TRBV5-1 to TRBJ1-1, with a weak D call TRBD1 (5 bases). Trimming stripped 4 bases from V and 8 bases from J, with 18 bases between. The germline V gene encodes CDR1 SGHRS and CDR2 YFSETQ. The CDR3 is made up of 14 amino acids. The CDR3 bases are TGCGCCAGCAGCCTGGGCCAGGGTTTCAGAGAAGCTTTCTTT. Its protein is CASSLGQGFREAFF.

This clonotype came up many times. The V and J genes are TRBV20-1 and TRBJ1-5; TRBD1 matches 9 bases. The germline CDR1 and CDR2 sequences are DFQATT and SNEGSKA (reference sequence). The CDR3 is made up of 15 amino acids. V lost 0 bases and J lost 6; bases outside the gene matches: 6. The CDR3 spells CSARDPGQGSQPQHF. CDR3 nucleotides: TGCAGTGCTAGAGACCCGGGACAGGGAAGTCAGCCCCAGCATTTT.

In this sample, this clonotype turned up a few times. The chain carries TRBV27 and TRBJ1-4, with D maybe TRBD1 (6 bases). This CDR3 has 14 residues. From germline, CDR1 is MNHEY and CDR2 SMNVEV (reference sequence). V lost 3 bases and J 8 bases, leaving 13 bases between the germline ends. Written as DNA, the CDR3 is TGTGCCAGCAGTTTTAGGGGGACGGGGGAAAAACTGTTTTTT. It yields the protein CASSFRGTGEKLFF.

The chain couples TRBV6-2 or TRBV6-3 to TRBJ2-2; D may be TRBD1 or TRBD2 (5 bases each). V was pared by 6 bases and J by 6 bases, with 23 bases between. The CDR3 has 17 amino acids. CDR1 MNHEY and CDR2 SVGEGT come from the germline V gene. In nucleotides, the CDR3 is TGTGCCAGCAGACCAATCCGGGACCCAGAAAGACCCGGGGAGCTGTTTTTT. This translates into CASRPIRDPERPGELFF.

Only one count was recorded for this clonotype. A much larger clone differs by one base, so this may be a read error. This is likely a read error, given that the CDR3 carries no conserved phenylalanine or tryptophan at its end. The V call is TRBV29-1, the J call TRBJ2-2, with 9 bases that match TRBD1. Losses at the gene ends were 6 bases for V and 6 bases for J; bases not matched to a gene: 5. Germline assignment: CDR1 SQVTM and CDR2 ANQGSEA. The CDR3 length is 13 residues. The DNA of the CDR3 is TGCAGCGTGAGGGACAGGGTGGCCGGGGAGCTGTTTTCT. This translates into CSVRDRVAGELFS.

The chain uses TRBV29-1 and TRBJ1-1; perhaps TRBD1 as D (6 bases). The CDR3 totals 15 residues. CDR1 and CDR2 (germline): SQVTM, ANQGSEA. Trimming cost V 3 bases and J 4 bases, with 18 bases left between them. The CDR3 DNA reads as TGCAGCGTTGATGGGGGCACTTCCGGGACCACTGAAGCTTTCTTT. Translation: CSVDGGTSGTTEAFF.

The chain recombines TRBV15 with TRBJ1-6, with D maybe TRBD1 (5 bases). CDR1 and CDR2 (germline): LNHNV, YYDKDF (reference sequence). The V end was cut by 0 bases, the J end by 9 bases, with 9 bases between. CDR3 length equals 14 residues. Written as DNA, the CDR3 is TGTGCCACCAGCAGAGATGTGGGGGTTTCACCCCTCCACTTT. The encoded protein is CATSRDVGVSPLHF.

This clonotype has only a few counts. The V call is TRBV24-1, the J call TRBJ2-1; 7 bases fit TRBD1. Germline CDR1 KGHDR, CDR2 SFDVKD. V lost 5 bases, J lost 8 bases, and 14 bases stayed unmatched. CDR3 length equals 16 residues. The CDR3 region is CATSVPEQGKKDEQFF. The CDR3 DNA reads TGTGCCACCAGTGTACCGGAACAGGGGAAAAAGGATGAGCAGTTCTTC.

In this sample, this clonotype turned up many times. The chain has TRBV28 and TRBJ2-7, with D maybe TRBD2 (6 bases). This CDR3 comprises 16 residues. V was pared by 2 bases and J by 4 bases, with 18 bases between. Germline assignment: CDR1 MDHEN and CDR2 SYDVKM. The CDR3 protein is CASSLRTGARGYEQYF. The CDR3 coding sequence is TGTGCCAGCAGTTTACGAACGGGAGCGCGAGGGTACGAGCAGTACTTC.